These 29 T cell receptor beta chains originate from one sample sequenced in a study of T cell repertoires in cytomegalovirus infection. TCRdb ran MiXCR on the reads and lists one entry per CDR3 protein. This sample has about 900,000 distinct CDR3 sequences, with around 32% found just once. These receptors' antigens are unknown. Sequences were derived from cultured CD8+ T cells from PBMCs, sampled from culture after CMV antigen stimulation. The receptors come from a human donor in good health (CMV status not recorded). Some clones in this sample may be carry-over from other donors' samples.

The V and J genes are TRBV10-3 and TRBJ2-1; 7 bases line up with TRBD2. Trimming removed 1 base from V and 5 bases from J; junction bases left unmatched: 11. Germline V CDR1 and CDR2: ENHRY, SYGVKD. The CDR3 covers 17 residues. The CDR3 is CAISEWDASGTNNEQFF. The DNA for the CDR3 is TGTGCCATCAGTGAGTGGGACGCTAGCGGCACTAACAATGAGCAGTTCTTC.

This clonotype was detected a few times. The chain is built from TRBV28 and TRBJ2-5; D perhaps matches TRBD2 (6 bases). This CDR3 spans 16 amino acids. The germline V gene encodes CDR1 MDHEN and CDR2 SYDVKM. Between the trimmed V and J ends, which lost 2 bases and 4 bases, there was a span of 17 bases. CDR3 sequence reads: CASSLGGYRSGETQYF. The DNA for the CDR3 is TGTGCCAGCAGTTTAGGGGGGTATAGGTCGGGAGAGACCCAGTACTTC.

CDR3 nucleotides: TGTGCCAGCAGTTTGGGGTCCAGTATTAATCAGCCCCAGCATTTT. Translation: CASSLGSSINQPQHF. This chain uses TRBV12-3 or TRBV12-4 with TRBJ1-5; D gene uncertain. With 3 bases removed from V and 4 bases from J, the gap between germline ends came to 13 bases. The CDR3 totals 15 residues.

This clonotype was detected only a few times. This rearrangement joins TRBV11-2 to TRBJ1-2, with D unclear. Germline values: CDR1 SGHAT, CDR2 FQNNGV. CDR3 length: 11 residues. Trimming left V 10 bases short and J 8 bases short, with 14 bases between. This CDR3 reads CANLVDGGYTF. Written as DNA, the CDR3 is TGTGCCAACCTGGTGGATGGAGGCTACACCTTC.

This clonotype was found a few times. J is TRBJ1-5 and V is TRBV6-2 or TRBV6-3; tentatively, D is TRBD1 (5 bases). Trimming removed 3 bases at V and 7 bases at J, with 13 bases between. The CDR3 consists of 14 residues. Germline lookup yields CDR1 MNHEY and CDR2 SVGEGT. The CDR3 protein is CASSYSGDGQPQHF. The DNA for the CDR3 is TGTGCCAGCAGTTATTCGGGGGATGGCCAGCCCCAGCATTTT.

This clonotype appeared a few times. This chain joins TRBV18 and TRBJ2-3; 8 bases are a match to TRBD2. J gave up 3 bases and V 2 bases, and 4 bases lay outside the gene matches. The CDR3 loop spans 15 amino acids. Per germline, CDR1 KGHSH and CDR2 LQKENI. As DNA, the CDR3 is TGTGCCAGCTCACCAAAAAGCGGGGGAACAGATACGCAGTATTTT. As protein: CASSPKSGGTDTQYF. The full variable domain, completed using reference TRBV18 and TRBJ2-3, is NAGVMQNPRHLVRRRGQEARLRCSPMKGHSHVYWYRQLPEEGLKFMVYLQKENIIDESGMPKERFSAEFPKEGPSILRIQQVVRGDSAAYFCASSPKSGGTDTQYFGPGTRLTVL.

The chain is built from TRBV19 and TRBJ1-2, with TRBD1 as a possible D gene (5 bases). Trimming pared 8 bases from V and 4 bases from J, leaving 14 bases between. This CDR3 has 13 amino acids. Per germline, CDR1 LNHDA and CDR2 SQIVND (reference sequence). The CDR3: CASGTGSLYGYTF. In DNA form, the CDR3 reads TGTGCCAGTGGCACAGGTTCCCTCTATGGCTACACCTTC.

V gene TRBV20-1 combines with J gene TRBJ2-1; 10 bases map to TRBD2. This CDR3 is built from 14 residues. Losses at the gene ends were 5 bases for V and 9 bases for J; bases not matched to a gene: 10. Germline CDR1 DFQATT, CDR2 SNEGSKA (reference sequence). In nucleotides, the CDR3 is TGCAGTGCTCTAGCGGGGGATAATAGGGGTGAGCAGTTCTTC. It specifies CSALAGDNRGEQFF.

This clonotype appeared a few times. The CDR3 nucleotides are TGTGCCAGCAGCCCTCTGACTGGGGCCCAACTTCCCAAAAACATTCAGTACTTC. As protein: CASSPLTGAQLPKNIQYF. This chain connects TRBV7-9 to TRBJ2-4, with D possibly matching TRBD1 (5 bases). CDR3 length: 18 residues. From germline, CDR1 is SEHNR and CDR2 FQNEAQ (reference sequence). Trimming took off 5 bases at V and 2 bases at J, with 22 bases between the two ends.

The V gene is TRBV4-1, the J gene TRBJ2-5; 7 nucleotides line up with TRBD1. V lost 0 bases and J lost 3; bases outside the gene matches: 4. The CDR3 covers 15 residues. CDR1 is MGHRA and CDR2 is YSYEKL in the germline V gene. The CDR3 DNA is TGCGCCAGCAGCCAAGATATAACAGGGGAAGAGACCCAGTACTTC. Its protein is CASSQDITGEETQYF.

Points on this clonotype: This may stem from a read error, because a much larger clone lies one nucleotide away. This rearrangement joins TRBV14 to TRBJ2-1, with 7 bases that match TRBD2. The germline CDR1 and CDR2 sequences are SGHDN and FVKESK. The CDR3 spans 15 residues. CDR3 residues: CANSQHRDYLNEQFF. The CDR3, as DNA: TGTGCCAACAGCCAACACCGGGACTACTTGAATGAGCAGTTCTTC.

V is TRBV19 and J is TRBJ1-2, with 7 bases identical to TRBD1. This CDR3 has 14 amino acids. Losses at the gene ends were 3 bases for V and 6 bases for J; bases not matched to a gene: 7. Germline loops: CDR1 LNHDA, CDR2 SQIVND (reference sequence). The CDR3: CASSIQGGADGYTF. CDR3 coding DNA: TGTGCCAGTAGTATTCAAGGGGGCGCAGATGGCTACACCTTC. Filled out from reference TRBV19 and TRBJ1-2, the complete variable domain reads DGGITQSPKYLFRKEGQNVTLSCEQNLNHDAMYWYRQDPGQGLRLIYYSQIVNDFQKGDIAEGYSVSREKKESFPLTVTSAQKNPTAFYLCASSIQGGADGYTFGSGTRLTVV.

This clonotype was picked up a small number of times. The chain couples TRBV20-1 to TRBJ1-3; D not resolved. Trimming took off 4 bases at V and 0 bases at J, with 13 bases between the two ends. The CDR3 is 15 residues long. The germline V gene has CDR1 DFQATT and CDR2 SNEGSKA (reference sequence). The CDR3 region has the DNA TGCAGTGCTAACCCTAAGGACCGCTCTGGAAACACCATATATTTT. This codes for CSANPKDRSGNTIYF.

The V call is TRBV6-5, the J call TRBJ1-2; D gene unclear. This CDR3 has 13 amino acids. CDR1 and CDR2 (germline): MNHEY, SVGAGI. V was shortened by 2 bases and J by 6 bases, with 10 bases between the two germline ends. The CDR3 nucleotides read TGTGCCAGCAGTTACCTACGTCGGGATGGCTACACCTTC. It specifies CASSYLRRDGYTF.

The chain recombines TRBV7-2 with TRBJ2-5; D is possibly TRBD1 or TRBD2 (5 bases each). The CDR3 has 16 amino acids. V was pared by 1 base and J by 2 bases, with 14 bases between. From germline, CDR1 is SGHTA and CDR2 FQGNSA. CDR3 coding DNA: TGTGCCAGCAGCTTAGTTGGCCGGGGCCGGCAAGAGACCCAGTACTTC. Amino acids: CASSLVGRGRQETQYF.

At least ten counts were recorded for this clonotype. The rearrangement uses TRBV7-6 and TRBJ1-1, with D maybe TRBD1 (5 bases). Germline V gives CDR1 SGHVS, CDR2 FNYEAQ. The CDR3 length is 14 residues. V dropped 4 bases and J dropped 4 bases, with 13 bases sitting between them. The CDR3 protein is CASSSAGLGTEAFF. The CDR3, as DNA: TGTGCCAGCAGCTCGGCGGGGCTGGGCACTGAAGCTTTCTTT.

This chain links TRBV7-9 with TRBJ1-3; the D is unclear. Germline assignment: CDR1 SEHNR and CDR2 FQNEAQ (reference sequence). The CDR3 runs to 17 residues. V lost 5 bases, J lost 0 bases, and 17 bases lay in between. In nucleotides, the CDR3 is TGTGCCAGCAGCCTCCTTGGGCAGCCGAGCTCTGGAAACACCATATATTTT. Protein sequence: CASSLLGQPSSGNTIYF.

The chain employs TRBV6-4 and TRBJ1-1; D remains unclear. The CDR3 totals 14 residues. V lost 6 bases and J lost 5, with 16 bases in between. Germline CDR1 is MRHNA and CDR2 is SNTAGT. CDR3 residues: CASSKPGPRTEAFF. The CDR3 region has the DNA TGTGCCAGCAGCAAACCGGGCCCGAGGACTGAAGCTTTCTTT.

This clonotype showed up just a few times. CDR3 sequence reads: CASSLGEPGVYEQYF. DNA of the CDR3: TGTGCCAGCAGCTTAGGGGAGCCGGGAGTCTACGAGCAGTACTTC. This chain connects TRBV7-9 to TRBJ2-7; a weak D match, TRBD2 (6 bases). V dropped 1 base and J dropped 3 bases, with 13 bases sitting between them. The CDR3 spans 15 residues. Germline V lookup: CDR1 SEHNR, CDR2 FQNEAQ (reference sequence).

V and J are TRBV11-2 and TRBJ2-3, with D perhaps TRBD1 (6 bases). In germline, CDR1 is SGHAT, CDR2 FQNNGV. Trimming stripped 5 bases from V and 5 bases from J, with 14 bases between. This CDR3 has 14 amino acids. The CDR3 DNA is TGTGCCAGCAGCCCCTACAGGGATCAAGATACGCAGTATTTT. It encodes CASSPYRDQDTQYF.

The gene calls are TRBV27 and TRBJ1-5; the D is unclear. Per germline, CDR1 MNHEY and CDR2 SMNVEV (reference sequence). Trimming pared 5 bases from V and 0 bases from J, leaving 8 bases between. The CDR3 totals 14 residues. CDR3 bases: TGTGCCAGCAGTGAATCCTATAGCAATCAGCCCCAGCATTTT. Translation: CASSESYSNQPQHF.

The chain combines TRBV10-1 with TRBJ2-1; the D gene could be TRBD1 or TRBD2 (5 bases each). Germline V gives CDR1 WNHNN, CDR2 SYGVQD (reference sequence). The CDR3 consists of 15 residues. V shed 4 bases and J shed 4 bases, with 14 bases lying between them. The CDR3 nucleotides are TGCGCCAGCAGTGGGGAAAGGGACGGGTACAATGAGCAGTTCTTC. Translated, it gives CASSGERDGYNEQFF.

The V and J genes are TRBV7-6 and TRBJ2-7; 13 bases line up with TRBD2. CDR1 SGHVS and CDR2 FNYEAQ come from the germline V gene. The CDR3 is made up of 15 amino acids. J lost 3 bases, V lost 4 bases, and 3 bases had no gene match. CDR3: CASSYGLAGDYEQYV. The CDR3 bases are TGTGCCAGCAGCTACGGACTAGCGGGAGACTACGAGCAGTACGTC.

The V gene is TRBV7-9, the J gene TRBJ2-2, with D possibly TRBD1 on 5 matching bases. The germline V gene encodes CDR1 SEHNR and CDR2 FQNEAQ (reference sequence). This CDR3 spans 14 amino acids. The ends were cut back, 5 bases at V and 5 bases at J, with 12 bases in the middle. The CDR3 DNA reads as TGTGCCAGCAGCAACAGGTTAATAACCGGGGAGCTGTTTTTT. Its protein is CASSNRLITGELFF. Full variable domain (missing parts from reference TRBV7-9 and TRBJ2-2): DTGVSQNPRHKITKRGQNVTFRCDPISEHNRLYWYRQTLGQGPEFLTYFQNEAQLEKSRLLSDRFSAERPKGSFSTLEIQRTEQGDSAMYLCASSNRLITGELFFGEGSRLTVL.

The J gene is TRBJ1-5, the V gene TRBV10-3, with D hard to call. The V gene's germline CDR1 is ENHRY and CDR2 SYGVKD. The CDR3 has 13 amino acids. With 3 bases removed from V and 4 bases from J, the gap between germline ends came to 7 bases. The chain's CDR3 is CAISDLENQPQHF. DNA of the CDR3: TGTGCCATCAGTGACTTGGAAAATCAGCCCCAGCATTTT.

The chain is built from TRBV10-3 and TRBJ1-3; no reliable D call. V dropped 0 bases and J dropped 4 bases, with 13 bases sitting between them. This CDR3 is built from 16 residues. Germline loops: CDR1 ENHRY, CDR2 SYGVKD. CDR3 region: CAISESKGHGGNTIYF. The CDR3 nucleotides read TGTGCCATCAGTGAGTCGAAGGGTCACGGCGGAAACACCATATATTTT.

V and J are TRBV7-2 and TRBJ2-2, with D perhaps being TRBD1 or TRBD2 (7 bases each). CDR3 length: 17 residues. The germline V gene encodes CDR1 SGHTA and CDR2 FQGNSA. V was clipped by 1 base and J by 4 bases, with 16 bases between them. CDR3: CASSLEGGGIGTGELFF. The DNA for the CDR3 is TGTGCCAGCAGCTTAGAGGGAGGGGGCATAGGCACCGGGGAGCTGTTTTTT.

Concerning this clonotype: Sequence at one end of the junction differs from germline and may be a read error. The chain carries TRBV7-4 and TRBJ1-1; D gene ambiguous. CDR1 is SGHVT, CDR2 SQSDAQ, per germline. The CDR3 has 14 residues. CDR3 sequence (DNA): TGTGTCAGCAGCCCGAAACCGGGTCAGACTGAAGCTTTCTTT. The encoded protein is CVSSPKPGQTEAFF.

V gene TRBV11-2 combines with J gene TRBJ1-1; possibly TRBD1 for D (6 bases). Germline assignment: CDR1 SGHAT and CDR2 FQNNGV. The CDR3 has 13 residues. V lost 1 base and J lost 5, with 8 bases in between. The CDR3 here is CASSLGTETEAFF. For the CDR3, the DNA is TGTGCCAGCAGCTTAGGGACAGAGACTGAAGCTTTCTTT.